A selection of T cell receptor beta chains follows, all from one sample in a study of blood T cell repertoires in COVID-19. Clones were sequenced by immunoSEQ multiplex PCR, and TCRdb holds only the in-frame ones, with some missing. The sample comprises about 350,000 clones, roughly nine tenths of which are singletons, and 0.9% to 1.2% rests with the top ten. The sample was PBMCs or T cells enriched from blood (not recorded which). These receptors came from a woman aged 30 to 39 who had recovered from COVID-19. Both conserved end residues are part of each CDR3. The order of the fields is J gene, V gene, clone size, D gene, CDR3 DNA, CDR3 protein. The D gene is left open where the match is weak. Size is stated for part of the rows, as once, few or many counts, or as a class when the clone is expanded.

J gene: TRBJ1-1
V gene: TRBV4-1
clone size: -
D gene: -
CDR3 DNA: TGCGCCAGCAGCCACGATACAGGGATGAACACTGAAGCTTTCTTT
CDR3 protein: CASSHDTGMNTEAFF

J gene: TRBJ1-2
V gene: TRBV5-8
clone size: -
D gene: TRBD1
CDR3 DNA: TGTGCCATCGTACCCGGGACAGCTTCGGAAGGCTACACCTTC
CDR3 protein: CAIVPGTASEGYTF

J gene: TRBJ1-3
V gene: TRBV9
clone size: few
D gene: TRBD1
CDR3 DNA: TGTGCCAGCAGCCTCTCGACAGGGTCCGGAAACACCATATATTTT
CDR3 protein: CASSLSTGSGNTIYF

J gene: TRBJ2-7
V gene: TRBV11-2
clone size: -
D gene: TRBD1
CDR3 DNA: TGTGCCAGCAGCCTGGGGACAGGGGGCGGATACGAGCAGTACTTC
CDR3 protein: CASSLGTGGGYEQYF

J gene: TRBJ1-5
V gene: TRBV2
clone size: -
D gene: -
CDR3 DNA: TGTGCCAGCAGTGGACAGAATAGCAATCAGCCCCAGCATTTT
CDR3 protein: CASSGQNSNQPQHF

J gene: TRBJ1-4
V gene: TRBV19
clone size: -
D gene: -
CDR3 DNA: TGTGCCAGTAGTATAGGGCGGAACAATGAAAAACTGTTTTTT
CDR3 protein: CASSIGRNNEKLFF

J gene: TRBJ1-2
V gene: TRBV30
clone size: -
D gene: TRBD1
CDR3 DNA: TGTGCCTGGAGTGACAGGGGCAACTATGGCTACACCTTC
CDR3 protein: CAWSDRGNYGYTF

J gene: TRBJ2-4
V gene: TRBV28
clone size: -
D gene: TRBD2
CDR3 DNA: TGTGCCAGCAGTGCTCCCTCTCTCCAGCGCGGGGGTCAGTACTTC
CDR3 protein: CASSAPSLQRGGQYF

J gene: TRBJ1-2
V gene: TRBV28
clone size: -
D gene: TRBD1
CDR3 DNA: TGTGCCAGCAGGGGGACAGCCTATGGCTACACCTTC
CDR3 protein: CASRGTAYGYTF

J gene: TRBJ1-3
V gene: TRBV2
clone size: -
D gene: -
CDR3 DNA: TGTGCCAGCGTGGGGGGAGGTGGAAACACCATATATTTT
CDR3 protein: CASVGGGGNTIYF

J gene: TRBJ2-1
V gene: TRBV6-4
clone size: -
D gene: TRBD1
CDR3 DNA: TGTGCCAGCACCCGAGGACAGGGCTTAACAAAGCAGTTCTTC
CDR3 protein: CASTRGQGLTKQFF

J gene: TRBJ1-1
V gene: TRBV7-9
clone size: -
D gene: TRBD1
CDR3 DNA: TGTGCCAGCAGAGACAGGGTTACTGAAGCTTTCTTT
CDR3 protein: CASRDRVTEAFF

J gene: TRBJ1-2
V gene: TRBV7-2
clone size: -
D gene: -
CDR3 DNA: TGTGCCAGCAGCTTCCCCCCCCAGGGCAACGGCTACACCTTC
CDR3 protein: CASSFPPQGNGYTF

J gene: TRBJ1-5
V gene: TRBV21-1
clone size: -
D gene: -
CDR3 DNA: TGTGCCAGCAGAAGCAGGGTTTATAGCAATCAGCCCCAGCATTTT
CDR3 protein: CASRSRVYSNQPQHF

J gene: TRBJ1-5
V gene: TRBV19
clone size: -
D gene: -
CDR3 DNA: TGTGCCAGTAGTATAGATCCGGCAGGCTTAAGGTCCGTCAATCAGCCCCAGCATTTT
CDR3 protein: CASSIDPAGLRSVNQPQHF